This T cell receptor beta chain was recovered during a study of shared clonotypes between healthy human individuals. This clone was seen more than once but under ten times. TCRdb keeps only in-frame clones here, not all; method: immunoSEQ multiplex PCR. The profile covers around 1.4 million clones, with approximately 98.5% appearing a single time and over 0.3% taken by the ten largest. Germline V gene sequence: CDR1 MNHEY, CDR2 SVGAGI. The CDR3 contains 14 residues. V dropped 0 bases and J dropped 1 base, with 6 bases sitting between them. The clonotype comes from a man aged 30 to 45 in good health. The specimen was naive CD4+ T cells sorted from blood. Indicated subset: CD45RA+ positively selected. The J gene is TRBJ1-1, the V gene TRBV6-5; D is undetermined. CDR3 region: CASSYSKRNTEAFF. The CDR3 nucleotides read TGTGCCAGCAGTTACTCGAAGAGGAACACTGAAGCTTTCTTT.